Each of the 26 T cell receptor beta chains below was sequenced from the same sample in a study of T cell repertoires in cytomegalovirus infection. Which antigens these TCRs recognize remains unknown. From the reads, TCRdb called clonotypes with MiXCR, one entry per CDR3 protein. The sample consists of about 700,000 distinct CDR3 sequences, 30% to 40% of them appearing once. The specimen was cultured PBMCs, collected from culture after CMV antigen stimulation. Receptors originate from a human donor in good health (CMV status not recorded). Some clones in this sample may be carry-over from other donors' samples.

This clonotype showed up just a few times. The gene calls are TRBV9 and TRBJ2-1; no clear D gene. Germline CDR1 is SGDLS and CDR2 is YYNGEE. V was shortened by 0 bases and J by 5 bases, with 3 bases between the two germline ends. The CDR3 is made up of 12 amino acids. CDR3 DNA sequence: TGTGCCAGCAGCGTAGGCGACAATGAGCAGTTCTTC. Translating gives CASSVGDNEQFF.

The CDR3 is CASSPPNAGEADTQYF. Written as DNA, the CDR3 is TGTGCCAGCTCACCACCGAATGCGGGAGAGGCAGATACGCAGTATTTT. The chain combines TRBV18 with TRBJ2-3, with 7 bases aligning to TRBD2. V shed 0 bases and J 4 bases; nucleotides not matched to a gene: 7. Germline loops: CDR1 KGHSH, CDR2 LQKENI. The CDR3 extends over 16 amino acids.

This sequence joins TRBV6-2 or TRBV6-3 and TRBJ2-5; D assignment may be TRBD1 or TRBD2 (5 bases each). Trimming cost V 3 bases and J 4 bases, with 15 bases left between them. CDR1 and CDR2 (germline): MNHEY, SVGEGT. CDR3 length: 15 amino acids. The CDR3 loop reads CASSYKRGPGETQYF. In DNA form, the CDR3 reads TGTGCCAGCAGTTATAAAAGGGGACCTGGAGAGACCCAGTACTTC.

The CDR3 here is CSARVPSVTDTQYF. The CDR3 region has the DNA TGCAGTGCTAGAGTACCTTCGGTCACAGATACGCAGTATTTT. V usage is TRBV20-1 and J usage is TRBJ2-3; D gene uncertain. Germline V gene data show CDR1 as DFQATT and CDR2 as SNEGSKA (reference sequence). The V gene lost 1 base and the J gene lost 2 bases, with 10 bases spanning the gap. This CDR3 comprises 14 residues.

The CDR3 DNA reads TGCAGTGCTATTAACCTTCTGTGGGGAGATACGCAGTATTTT. Amino acids: CSAINLLWGDTQYF. This chain uses TRBV20-1 with TRBJ2-3, with D uncertain. The germline gives CDR1 DFQATT, CDR2 SNEGSKA (reference sequence). V was pared by 4 bases and J by 5 bases, with 16 bases between. There are 14 residues in the CDR3.

This clonotype was observed a handful of times. V usage is TRBV6-2 or TRBV6-3 and J usage is TRBJ2-4; 11 bases fit TRBD2. This CDR3 has 17 amino acids. V lost 7 bases to trimming and J lost 0 bases; unmatched junction nucleotides: 8. Germline loops: CDR1 MNHEY, CDR2 SVGEGT. This CDR3 is CASTLLAGVGAKNIQYF. The DNA for the CDR3 is TGTGCCAGCACCCTACTAGCGGGAGTCGGAGCCAAAAACATTCAGTACTTC.

A note on this clonotype: Its ends do not fully match the called genes, so a read error is possible. The chain employs TRBV7-6 and TRBJ2-3, with 14 bases aligning to TRBD2. Germline lookup yields CDR1 SGHVS and CDR2 FNYEAQ. The CDR3 is 16 amino acids. DNA of the CDR3: TGTGCCTCCCGGCCGGGGACTAGCGGGAGAACAGATAAGCAGTATTTT. Amino acid sequence: CASRPGTSGRTDKQYF.

This clonotype came up once. The chain combines TRBV6-1 with TRBJ2-3, with a tentative D call TRBD2 (5 bases). Germline V gives CDR1 MNHNS, CDR2 SASEGT. V was cut by 6 bases and J by 3 bases, with 22 bases left in between. The CDR3 has 17 residues. CDR3 DNA sequence: TGTGCCAGCAGCGGGAAAATTAAACCGACCCAAACAGATACGCAGTATTTT. Amino acids: CASSGKIKPTQTDTQYF.

The chain couples TRBV11-3 to TRBJ2-1, with a possible D match to TRBD2 (6 bases). This CDR3 spans 15 amino acids. Trimming shortened V by 4 bases and J by 6 bases, and 16 bases separated the two germline ends. In germline, CDR1 is SGHNT, CDR2 YENEEA. The chain's CDR3 is CASSSTGALLNEQFF. CDR3 DNA sequence: TGTGCCAGCAGCTCCACGGGAGCTCTACTCAATGAGCAGTTCTTC. Supplemented by reference TRBV11-3 and TRBJ2-1, the full variable domain reads EAGVVQSPRYKIIEKKQPVAFWCNPISGHNTLYWYLQNLGQGPELLIRYENEEAVDDSQLPKDRFSAERLKGVDSTLKIQPAELGDSAVYLCASSSTGALLNEQFFGPGTRLTVL.

The chain joins TRBV7-2 to TRBJ2-1, with 11 bases that match TRBD2. Per the germline V gene, CDR1 is SGHTA and CDR2 is FQGNSA. With V trimmed by 4 bases and J by 9 bases, 5 bases remained unmatched. This CDR3 is 14 amino acids long. The CDR3: CASSSELAGVEQFF. Here the CDR3 DNA reads TGTGCCAGCAGCTCGGAACTAGCGGGAGTTGAGCAGTTCTTC.

In this sample, this clonotype turned up a few times. The chain joins TRBV4-1 to TRBJ1-5; D gene uncertain. The V end lost 3 bases, the J end lost 4 bases, and 7 bases lay between the germline ends. This CDR3 is built from 13 residues. Looked up from germline, CDR1 is MGHRA and CDR2 is YSYEKL. The CDR3 DNA is TGCGCCAGCAGCCAGTGGGAAAATCAGCCCCAGCATTTT. This translates into CASSQWENQPQHF.

The J gene is TRBJ2-1, the V gene TRBV11-2; no firm D call. Trimming shortened V by 3 bases and J by 8 bases, and 8 bases separated the two germline ends. Germline V gives CDR1 SGHAT, CDR2 FQNNGV. The CDR3 is 12 residues long. Here the CDR3 reads CASSFSVYEQFF. DNA for the CDR3: TGTGCCAGCAGCTTTTCTGTGTATGAGCAGTTCTTC.

V is TRBV2 and J is TRBJ2-3; 11 bases agree with TRBD2. CDR1 is SNHLY and CDR2 is FYNNEI in the germline V gene. The CDR3 length is 15 residues. Losses at the gene ends were 3 bases for V and 4 bases for J; bases not matched to a gene: 3. The CDR3 DNA is TGTGCCAGCAGTGAGACTAGCGGGAACCCAGATACGCAGTATTTT. Translation gives CASSETSGNPDTQYF.

In this sample, this clonotype turned up a few times. The gene calls are TRBV6-2 or TRBV6-3 and TRBJ2-7; D perhaps matches TRBD1 (5 bases). The germline gives CDR1 MNHEY, CDR2 SVGEGT. The CDR3 is 15 residues long. The V gene lost 2 bases and the J gene lost 5 bases, with 16 bases spanning the gap. The CDR3 loop reads CASSYGPQALDEQYF. CDR3 sequence (DNA): TGTGCCAGCAGTTACGGTCCACAGGCGTTAGACGAGCAGTACTTC.

This rearrangement joins TRBV2 to TRBJ2-3, with TRBD2 identical over 10 bases. The CDR3 covers 17 residues. V trimming: 1 base; J trimming: 5 bases; junction bases outside the gene matches: 9. CDR1 and CDR2 (germline): SNHLY, FYNNEI. The CDR3 bases are TGTGCCAGCAGTGAAGACGGTCTAGCGGGAGTCAAAGATACGCAGTATTTT. This encodes CASSEDGLAGVKDTQYF.

This clonotype was seen only a few times. The chain couples TRBV7-2 to TRBJ2-1; 14 nucleotides match TRBD2. CDR3 length: 16 amino acids. The junction had 4 bases not matched to a gene; V was cut back by 5 bases and J by 4 bases. Germline V CDR1 and CDR2: SGHTA, FQGNSA. The CDR3 bases are TGTGCCAGCAGCGGGGGGACTAGCGGGAGATACAATGAGCAGTTCTTC. Protein product: CASSGGTSGRYNEQFF.

This chain joins TRBV4-1 and TRBJ1-5; no clear D gene. V lost 0 bases and J 5 bases, leaving 5 bases between the germline ends. CDR1 MGHRA and CDR2 YSYEKL come from the germline V gene. This CDR3 region has 13 residues. CDR3 residues: CASSQETDQPQHF. The CDR3 DNA is TGCGCCAGCAGCCAAGAAACGGATCAGCCCCAGCATTTT.

This chain links TRBV11-2 with TRBJ1-6; possibly TRBD1 for D (6 bases). CDR1 SGHAT and CDR2 FQNNGV come from the germline V gene. Trimming took 5 bases from V and 8 from J, leaving 22 bases between them. This CDR3 is built from 17 residues. The CDR3 region has the DNA TGTGCCAGCAGCCGTTACGGCACAGGGACCACTCATTCACCCCTCCACTTT. Its protein is CASSRYGTGTTHSPLHF.

In this sample, this clonotype turned up a few times. V usage is TRBV19 and J usage is TRBJ2-1, with no clear D. The length of the CDR3 is 14 residues. Germline V gene sequence: CDR1 LNHDA, CDR2 SQIVND (reference sequence). V dropped 1 base and J dropped 5 bases, with 9 bases sitting between them. The CDR3 region is CASSIADWDNEQFF. CDR3 in DNA: TGTGCCAGTAGTATAGCGGATTGGGACAATGAGCAGTTCTTC.

The chain joins TRBV12-3 or TRBV12-4 to TRBJ2-1; 9 bases are shared with TRBD2. The CDR3 totals 15 residues. J lost 10 bases, V lost 6 bases, and 13 bases had no gene match. The CDR3 sequence is CASSLRRGGRGEQFF. CDR3 bases: TGTGCCAGCAGCCTCCGGCGGGGGGGCCGCGGGGAGCAGTTCTTC.

This clonotype occurred many times. The chain has TRBV7-2 and TRBJ1-2; D possibly corresponds to TRBD1 (5 bases). Deletions cut 5 bases from V and 4 bases from J, with 17 bases between. From germline, CDR1 is SGHTA and CDR2 FQGNSA. The length of the CDR3 is 15 residues. The CDR3 region is CASSGMGGGGYGYTF. CDR3 DNA sequence: TGTGCCAGCAGCGGGATGGGTGGGGGGGGCTATGGCTACACCTTC. The variable domain in full, with the rest retrieved from reference TRBV7-2 and TRBJ1-2, is GAGVSQSPSNKVTEKGKDVELRCDPISGHTALYWYRQSLGQGLEFLIYFQGNSAPDKSGLPSDRFSAERTGGSVSTLTIQRTQQEDSAVYLCASSGMGGGGYGYTFGSGTRLTVV.

This clonotype turned up a few times. The chain combines TRBV12-3 or TRBV12-4 with TRBJ1-2, with D hard to call. The CDR3 has 14 residues. The V end lost 1 base, the J end lost 8 bases, and 14 bases lay between the germline ends. The CDR3: CASSLGAPAGGYTF. In nucleotides, the CDR3 is TGTGCCAGCAGTTTAGGGGCCCCGGCTGGGGGCTACACCTTC.

This clonotype has just a few counts. The chain combines TRBV7-6 with TRBJ1-5; D is ambiguous. Germline V CDR1 and CDR2: SGHVS, FNYEAQ. This CDR3 region has 15 residues. The V end was cut by 5 bases, the J end by 0 bases, with 11 bases between. In DNA form, the CDR3 reads TGTGCCAGCAGCCCCAGGTTGGGTAGCAATCAGCCCCAGCATTTT. Protein sequence: CASSPRLGSNQPQHF. The entire variable domain, with the rest obtained from reference TRBV7-6 and TRBJ1-5, is as follows: GAGVSQSPRYKVTKRGQDVALRCDPISGHVSLYWYRQALGQGPEFLTYFNYEAQQDKSGLPNDRFSAERPEGSISTLTIQRTEQRDSAMYRCASSPRLGSNQPQHFGDGTRLSIL.

The chain carries TRBV20-1 and TRBJ1-2; D may be TRBD1 (6 bases). V lost 0 bases to trimming and J lost 3 bases, with 14 bases between them. The CDR3 consists of 15 residues. CDR1 and CDR2 (germline): DFQATT, SNEGSKA (reference sequence). CDR3 sequence: CSARDFLGQHYGYTF. Here the CDR3 DNA reads TGCAGTGCTAGAGATTTCCTTGGACAGCACTATGGCTACACCTTC.

This chain connects TRBV3-1 to TRBJ1-5; D is ambiguous. Germline V gene sequence: CDR1 LGHDT, CDR2 YNNKEL (reference sequence). The germline V and J ends were trimmed by 3 bases and 3 bases, with 15 bases remaining between them. The CDR3 extends over 16 amino acids. The CDR3 DNA reads as TGTGCCAGCAGCCAGGTACGGGAAAAGGACAATCAGCCCCAGCATTTT. It specifies CASSQVREKDNQPQHF.

This clonotype appeared a single time. The chain recombines TRBV7-9 with TRBJ1-2; tentative D call: TRBD1 (6 bases). V lost 4 bases to trimming and J lost 4 bases, with 19 bases between them. The CDR3 is made up of 16 amino acids. Germline CDR1 SEHNR, CDR2 FQNEAQ (reference sequence). This chain's CDR3 is CASSSSGGRVGYGYTF. The CDR3 DNA is TGTGCCAGCAGCTCCAGTGGGGGCAGGGTGGGCTATGGCTACACCTTC.